Shown below are 11 T cell receptor beta chains from a single sample sequenced in a study of PD-L1 blockade in urothelial cancer. Repertoires were generated with immunoSEQ multiplex PCR, while TCRdb's copy carries only in-frame clones and drops some. The sample has roughly 20,000 clones, around 89% seen once. The sample was PBMCs, taken around atezolizumab (anti-PD-L1) treatment. These receptors were collected from a woman aged 55-69 years with urothelial cancer.

V gene TRBV6-1 combines with J gene TRBJ2-5, with 8 nucleotides matching TRBD2. The CDR3 extends over 14 amino acids. V lost 8 bases, J lost 1 base, and 6 bases stayed unmatched. CDR1 MNHNS and CDR2 SASEGT come from the germline V gene. Here the CDR3 reads CASVAGGPQETQYF. The CDR3 coding sequence is TGTGCCAGCGTCGCGGGGGGCCCCCAAGAGACCCAGTACTTC.

The CDR3, as DNA: TGTGCCAGCAGTTTACTGTATACGCAGTATTTT. Its translation: CASSLLYTQYF. The chain joins TRBV28 to TRBJ2-3; D gene uncertain. The V end was cut by 2 bases, the J end by 7 bases, with 4 bases between. The CDR3 consists of 11 residues. Germline assignment: CDR1 MDHEN and CDR2 SYDVKM.

The chain employs TRBV6-1 and TRBJ1-1, with D perhaps TRBD1 (6 bases). Germline CDR1 reads MNHNS; CDR2 reads SASEGT. This CDR3 has 13 residues. V shed 6 bases and J shed 4 bases, with 12 bases lying between them. CDR3 DNA sequence: TGTGCCAGCAGGTTACAGGGTGGCACTGAAGCTTTCTTT. Its translation is CASRLQGGTEAFF.

The chain carries TRBV5-1 and TRBJ1-2; the D is unclear. In germline, CDR1 is SGHRS, CDR2 YFSETQ. V dropped 5 bases and J dropped 6 bases, with 14 bases sitting between them. CDR3 length: 13 residues. The CDR3 region has the DNA TGCGCCAGCAGTCGGGAGACTTTGGATGGCTACACCTTC. Encoded protein: CASSRETLDGYTF.

The chain links TRBV11-2 to TRBJ2-3, with D tentatively TRBD1 (7 bases). Deletions cut 1 base from V and 8 bases from J, with 13 bases between. The CDR3 is 14 residues long. Germline CDR1 reads SGHAT; CDR2 reads FQNNGV. The chain's CDR3 is CASSLVGQGGTQYF. Written as DNA, the CDR3 is TGTGCCAGCAGCTTAGTGGGGCAGGGGGGTACGCAGTATTTT.

The chain combines TRBV11-2 with TRBJ2-7, with no clear D. The CDR3 extends over 14 amino acids. CDR1 SGHAT and CDR2 FQNNGV come from the germline V gene. Trimming left V 4 bases short and J 5 bases short, with 15 bases between. The CDR3: CASSSRLLDHEQYF. Written as DNA, the CDR3 is TGTGCCAGCAGCTCAAGACTCTTAGACCACGAGCAGTACTTC.

This rearrangement joins TRBV9 to TRBJ2-1, with 8 bases matching TRBD2. The CDR3 consists of 16 residues. Looked up from germline, CDR1 is SGDLS and CDR2 is YYNGEE. Trimming took 0 bases from V and 4 from J; bases not matched to a gene: 6. In DNA, the CDR3 is TGTGCCAGCAGCGTAGTCGGTTCGGGAGGGTACAATGAGCAGTTCTTC. Its translation is CASSVVGSGGYNEQFF. Complete variable domain (other parts from reference TRBV9 and TRBJ2-1): DSGVTQTPKHLITATGQRVTLRCSPRSGDLSVYWYQQSLDQGLQFLIQYYNGEERAKGNILERFSAQQFPDLHSELNLSSLELGDSALYFCASSVVGSGGYNEQFFGPGTRLTVL.

The J gene is TRBJ1-1, the V gene TRBV6-1, with D maybe TRBD1 (6 bases). Trimming pared 7 bases from V and 5 bases from J, leaving 14 bases between. Germline CDR1 MNHNS, CDR2 SASEGT. CDR3 length equals 13 residues. Here the CDR3 DNA reads TGTGCCAGCATGGGGGACATGGTTACTGAAGCTTTCTTT. Protein product: CASMGDMVTEAFF.

This clone occurred a few times. The rearrangement uses TRBV16 and TRBJ2-1, with 7 bases identical to TRBD1. The CDR3 length is 14 residues. CDR1 and CDR2 (germline): KGHSY, FQNENV. The trim removed 2 bases at V and 8 bases at J, leaving 6 bases unmatched. The CDR3 here is CASSQPDRTDEQFF. The DNA of the CDR3 is TGTGCCAGCAGCCAACCGGACAGGACCGATGAGCAGTTCTTC.

The rearrangement joins TRBV2 to TRBJ2-3; TRBD2 might be the D (6 bases). The length of the CDR3 is 17 residues. The germline V gene has CDR1 SNHLY and CDR2 FYNNEI. Trimming left V 2 bases short and J 5 bases short, with 20 bases between. The CDR3 region is CASSEHPGTPSLDTQYF. For the CDR3, the DNA is TGTGCCAGCAGTGAACACCCCGGGACTCCTAGCCTAGATACGCAGTATTTT.

Written as DNA, the CDR3 is TGCGCCAGCAGCCAAGATCGGGGGGTCGGGAGCACTGAAGCTTTCTTT. Amino acids: CASSQDRGVGSTEAFF. The chain joins TRBV4-3 to TRBJ1-1; weak D call: TRBD1 (5 bases). Trimming cost V 0 bases and J 4 bases, with 15 bases left between them. The CDR3 is 16 residues long. The germline V gene has CDR1 LGHNA and CDR2 YSLEER.